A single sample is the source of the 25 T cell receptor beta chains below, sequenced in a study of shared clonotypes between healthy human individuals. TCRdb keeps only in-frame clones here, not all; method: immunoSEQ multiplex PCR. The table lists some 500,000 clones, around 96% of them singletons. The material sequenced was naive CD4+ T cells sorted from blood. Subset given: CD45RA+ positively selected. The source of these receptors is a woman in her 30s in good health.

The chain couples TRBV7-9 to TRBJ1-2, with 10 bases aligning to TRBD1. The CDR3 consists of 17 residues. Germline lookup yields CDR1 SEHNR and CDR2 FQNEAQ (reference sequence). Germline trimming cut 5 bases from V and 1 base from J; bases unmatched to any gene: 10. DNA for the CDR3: TGTGCCAGCAGCCGTAGGCAGACAGGGGGCTTTAACTATGGCTACACCTTC. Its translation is CASSRRQTGGFNYGYTF.

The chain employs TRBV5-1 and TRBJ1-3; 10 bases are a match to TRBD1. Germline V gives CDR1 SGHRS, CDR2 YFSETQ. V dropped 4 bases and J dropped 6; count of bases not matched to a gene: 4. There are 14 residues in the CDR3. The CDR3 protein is CASSTGQGENTIYF. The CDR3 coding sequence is TGCGCCAGCAGCACTGGACAGGGGGAAAACACCATATATTTT. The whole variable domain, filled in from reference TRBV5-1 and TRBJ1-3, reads KAGVTQTPRYLIKTRGQQVTLSCSPISGHRSVSWYQQTPGQGLQFLFEYFSETQRNKGNFPGRFSGRQFSNSRSEMNVSTLELGDSALYLCASSTGQGENTIYFGEGSWLTVV.

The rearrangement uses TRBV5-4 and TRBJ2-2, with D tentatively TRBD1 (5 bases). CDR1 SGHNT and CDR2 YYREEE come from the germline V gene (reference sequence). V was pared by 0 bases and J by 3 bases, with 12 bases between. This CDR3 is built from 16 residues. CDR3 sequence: CASSLGRQSDTGELFF. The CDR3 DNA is TGTGCCAGCAGCTTGGGGCGACAGAGTGACACCGGGGAGCTGTTTTTT.

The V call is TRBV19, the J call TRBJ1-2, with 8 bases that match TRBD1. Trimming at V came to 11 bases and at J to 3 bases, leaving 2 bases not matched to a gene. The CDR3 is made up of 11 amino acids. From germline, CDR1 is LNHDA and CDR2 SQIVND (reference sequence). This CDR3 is CALQGDYGYTF. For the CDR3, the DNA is TGTGCCCTACAGGGGGACTATGGCTACACCTTC.

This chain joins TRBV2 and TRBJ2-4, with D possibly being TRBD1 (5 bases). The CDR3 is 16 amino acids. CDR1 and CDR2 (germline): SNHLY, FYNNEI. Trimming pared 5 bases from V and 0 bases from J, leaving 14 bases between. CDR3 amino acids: CASSPNRSRAKNIQYF. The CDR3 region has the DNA TGTGCCAGCAGTCCAAACAGGTCTCGAGCCAAAAACATTCAGTACTTC.

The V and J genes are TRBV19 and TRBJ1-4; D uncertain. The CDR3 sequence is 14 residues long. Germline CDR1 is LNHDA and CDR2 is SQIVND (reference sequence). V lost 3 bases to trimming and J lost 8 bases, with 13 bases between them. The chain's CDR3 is CASSIVNSGEKLFF. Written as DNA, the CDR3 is TGTGCCAGTAGTATTGTGAACAGCGGAGAAAAACTGTTTTTT.

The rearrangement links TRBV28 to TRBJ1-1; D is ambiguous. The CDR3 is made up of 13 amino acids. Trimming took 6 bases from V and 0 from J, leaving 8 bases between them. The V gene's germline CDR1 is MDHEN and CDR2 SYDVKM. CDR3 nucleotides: TGTGCCAGCAGAGCCCCTTTGAACACTGAAGCTTTCTTT. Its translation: CASRAPLNTEAFF.

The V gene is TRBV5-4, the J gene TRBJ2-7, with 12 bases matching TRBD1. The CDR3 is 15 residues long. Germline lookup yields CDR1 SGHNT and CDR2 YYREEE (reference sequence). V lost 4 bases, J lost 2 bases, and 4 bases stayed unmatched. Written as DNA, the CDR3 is TGTGCCAGCAGCGGGGACAGGGGGCGGACCTACGAGCAGTACTTC. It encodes CASSGDRGRTYEQYF.

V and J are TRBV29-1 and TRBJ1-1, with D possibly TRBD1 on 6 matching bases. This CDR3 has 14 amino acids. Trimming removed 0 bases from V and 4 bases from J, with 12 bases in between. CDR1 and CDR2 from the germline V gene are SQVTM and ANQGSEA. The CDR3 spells CSVEEQGSGTEAFF. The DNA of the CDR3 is TGCAGCGTTGAAGAGCAGGGGTCGGGCACTGAAGCTTTCTTT.

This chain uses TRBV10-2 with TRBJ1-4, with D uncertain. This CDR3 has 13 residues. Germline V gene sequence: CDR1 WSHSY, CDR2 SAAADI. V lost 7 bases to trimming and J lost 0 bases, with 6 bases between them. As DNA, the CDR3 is TGCGCCAGCACTGCTTCAACTAATGAAAAACTGTTTTTT. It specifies CASTASTNEKLFF.

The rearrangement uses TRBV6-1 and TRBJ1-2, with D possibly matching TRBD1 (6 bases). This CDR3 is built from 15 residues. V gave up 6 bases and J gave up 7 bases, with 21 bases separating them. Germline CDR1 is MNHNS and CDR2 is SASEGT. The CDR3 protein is CASSYGSGEEGGYTF. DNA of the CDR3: TGTGCCAGCAGCTACGGGTCAGGGGAGGAAGGTGGCTACACCTTC.

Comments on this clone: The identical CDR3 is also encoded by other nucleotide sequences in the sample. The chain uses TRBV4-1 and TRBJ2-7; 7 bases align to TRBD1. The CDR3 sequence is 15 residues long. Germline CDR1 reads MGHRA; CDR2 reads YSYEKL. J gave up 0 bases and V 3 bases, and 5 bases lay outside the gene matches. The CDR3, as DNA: TGCGCCAGCAGCCAGGGACAGATTAGCTCCTACGAGCAGTACTTC. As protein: CASSQGQISSYEQYF.

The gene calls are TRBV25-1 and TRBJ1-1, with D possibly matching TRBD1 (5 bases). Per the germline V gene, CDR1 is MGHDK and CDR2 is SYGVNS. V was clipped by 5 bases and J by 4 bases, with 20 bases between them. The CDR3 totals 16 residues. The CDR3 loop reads CASSPIWGGGFTEAFF. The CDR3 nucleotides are TGTGCCAGCAGTCCAATCTGGGGGGGAGGGTTCACTGAAGCTTTCTTT.

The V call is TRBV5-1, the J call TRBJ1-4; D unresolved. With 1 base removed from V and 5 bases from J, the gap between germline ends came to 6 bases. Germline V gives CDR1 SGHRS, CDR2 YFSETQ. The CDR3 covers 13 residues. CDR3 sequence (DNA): TGCGCCAGCAGCTTGACAGTAAATGAAAAACTGTTTTTT. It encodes CASSLTVNEKLFF.

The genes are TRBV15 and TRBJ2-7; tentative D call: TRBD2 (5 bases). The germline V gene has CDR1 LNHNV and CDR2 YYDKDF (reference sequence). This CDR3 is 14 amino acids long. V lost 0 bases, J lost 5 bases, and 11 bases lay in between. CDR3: CATSRDAAADEQYF. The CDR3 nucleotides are TGTGCCACCAGCAGAGATGCGGCAGCGGACGAGCAGTACTTC.

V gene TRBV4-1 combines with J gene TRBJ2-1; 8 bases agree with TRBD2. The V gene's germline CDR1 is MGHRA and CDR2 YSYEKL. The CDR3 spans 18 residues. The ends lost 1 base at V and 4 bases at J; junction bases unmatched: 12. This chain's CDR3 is CASSQGRTTSGAYNEQFF. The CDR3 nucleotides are TGCGCCAGCAGCCAAGGGAGAACTACTAGCGGAGCGTACAATGAGCAGTTCTTC.

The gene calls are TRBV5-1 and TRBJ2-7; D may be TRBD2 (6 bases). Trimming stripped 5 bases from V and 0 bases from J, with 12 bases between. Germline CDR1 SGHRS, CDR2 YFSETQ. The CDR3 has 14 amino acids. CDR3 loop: CASRSDYSSYEQYF. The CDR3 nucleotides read TGCGCCAGCAGATCGGACTACAGCTCCTACGAGCAGTACTTC. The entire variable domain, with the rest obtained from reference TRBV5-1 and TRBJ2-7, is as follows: KAGVTQTPRYLIKTRGQQVTLSCSPISGHRSVSWYQQTPGQGLQFLFEYFSETQRNKGNFPGRFSGRQFSNSRSEMNVSTLELGDSALYLCASRSDYSSYEQYFGPGTRLTVT.

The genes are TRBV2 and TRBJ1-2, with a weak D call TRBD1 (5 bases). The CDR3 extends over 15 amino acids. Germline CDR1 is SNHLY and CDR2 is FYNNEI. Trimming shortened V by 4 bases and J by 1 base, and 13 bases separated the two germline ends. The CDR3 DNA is TGTGCCAGCAGTGTTTCAGGGACTAATAACTATGGCTACACCTTC. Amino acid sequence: CASSVSGTNNYGYTF.

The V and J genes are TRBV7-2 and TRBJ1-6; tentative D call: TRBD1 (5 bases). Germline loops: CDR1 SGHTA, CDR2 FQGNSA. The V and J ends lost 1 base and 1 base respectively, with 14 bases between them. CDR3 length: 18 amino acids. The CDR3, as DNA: TGTGCCAGCAGCTTAGGCCGGGGCGCAGGGTCCTATAATTCACCCCTCCACTTT. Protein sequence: CASSLGRGAGSYNSPLHF.

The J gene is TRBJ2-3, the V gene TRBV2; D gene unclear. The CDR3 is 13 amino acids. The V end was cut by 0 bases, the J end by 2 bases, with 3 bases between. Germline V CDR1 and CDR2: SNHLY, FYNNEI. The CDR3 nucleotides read TGTGCCAGCAGTGAAGCTAACACAGATACGCAGTATTTT. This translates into CASSEANTDTQYF.

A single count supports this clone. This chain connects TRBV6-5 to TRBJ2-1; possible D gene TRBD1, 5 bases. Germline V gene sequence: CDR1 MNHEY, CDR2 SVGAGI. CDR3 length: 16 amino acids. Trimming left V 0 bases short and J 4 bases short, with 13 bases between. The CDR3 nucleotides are TGTGCCAGCAGTTACTCGGGGCTAGAGGTGTACAATGAGCAGTTCTTC. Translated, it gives CASSYSGLEVYNEQFF.

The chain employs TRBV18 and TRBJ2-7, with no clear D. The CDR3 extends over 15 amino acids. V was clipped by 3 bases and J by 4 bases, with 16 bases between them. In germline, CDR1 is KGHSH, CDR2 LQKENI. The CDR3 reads CASSPSGKGGYEQYF. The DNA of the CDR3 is TGTGCCAGCTCACCCTCTGGTAAGGGTGGGTACGAGCAGTACTTC.

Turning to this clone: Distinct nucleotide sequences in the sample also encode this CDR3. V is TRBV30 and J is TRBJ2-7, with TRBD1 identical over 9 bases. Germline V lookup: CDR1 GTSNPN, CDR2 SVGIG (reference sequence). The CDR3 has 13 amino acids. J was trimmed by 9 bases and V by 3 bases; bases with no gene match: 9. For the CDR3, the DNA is TGTGCCTGGAGCGACATAGACAGGGGGGCGCAGTACTTC. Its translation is CAWSDIDRGAQYF.

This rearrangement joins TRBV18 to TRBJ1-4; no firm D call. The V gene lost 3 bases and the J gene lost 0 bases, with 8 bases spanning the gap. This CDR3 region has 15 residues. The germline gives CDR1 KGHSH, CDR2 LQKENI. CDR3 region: CASSPLEATNEKLFF. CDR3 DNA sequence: TGTGCCAGCTCACCTTTAGAAGCAACTAATGAAAAACTGTTTTTT.

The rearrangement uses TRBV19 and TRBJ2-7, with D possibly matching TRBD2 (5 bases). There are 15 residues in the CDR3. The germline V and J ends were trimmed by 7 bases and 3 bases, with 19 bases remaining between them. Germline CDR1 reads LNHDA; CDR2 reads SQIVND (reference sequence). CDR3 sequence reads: CASTLESQGGYEQYF. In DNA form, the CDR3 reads TGTGCCAGTACCCTGGAGAGCCAAGGAGGCTACGAGCAGTACTTC.